This entry lists 23 T cell receptor beta chains sequenced from one sample in a study of cytomegalovirus exposure and HLA in healthy donors (dated by TCRdb to 2017 to 2019). Receptor amplification or capture employed the immunoSEQ multiplex PCR assay. The multiplex PCR relied on a mix of 60 forward primers for TCR Vbeta segments and 13 reverse primers for TCR Jbeta segments. TCRdb's version of the immuneACCESS table is confined to in-frame rearrangements and falls short of the full clone set. An unresolved V gene accounts for under half of the shortfall where checked; the remainder is of unknown origin. For this sample the table gives 140,000 or so clones, of which approximately 81% were detected only once. The biggest ten clones account for 3.5% to 5.5% of the sample. The sequencing sample was made of PBMCs. Source of these receptors: a woman aged 35 to 49 in good health and CMV-seropositive.

The gene calls are TRBV28 and TRBJ2-3, with a weak D call TRBD1 (5 bases). The germline CDR1 and CDR2 sequences are MDHEN and SYDVKM. This CDR3 contains 15 residues. The germline V and J ends were trimmed by 6 bases and 0 bases, with 13 bases remaining between them. CDR3 sequence (DNA): TGTGCCAGCAGAGGACAAGTCCGTAGCACAGATACGCAGTATTTT. It yields the protein CASRGQVRSTDTQYF. The entire variable domain, with the rest obtained from reference TRBV28 and TRBJ2-3, is as follows: DVKVTQSSRYLVKRTGEKVFLECVQDMDHENMFWYRQDPGLGLRLIYFSYDVKMKEKGDIPEGYSVSREKKERFSLILESASTNQTSMYLCASRGQVRSTDTQYFGPGTRLTVL.

The rearrangement uses TRBV4-1 and TRBJ2-4, with 8 bases identical to TRBD2. Germline lookup yields CDR1 MGHRA and CDR2 YSYEKL. V dropped 1 base and J dropped 8; count of bases not matched to a gene: 13. The CDR3 has 17 amino acids. This chain's CDR3 is CASSQASLAAGGDIQYF. CDR3 nucleotides: TGCGCCAGCAGCCAAGCCTCACTAGCGGCAGGAGGGGACATTCAGTACTTC.

The V gene is TRBV6-1, the J gene TRBJ2-1; D possibly corresponds to TRBD1 (6 bases). Germline-derived CDR1 and CDR2 are MNHNS and SASEGT. The CDR3 sequence is 15 residues long. The germline V and J ends were trimmed by 4 bases and 1 base, with 11 bases remaining between them. The CDR3 loop reads CASSAAGASYNEQFF. The DNA for the CDR3 is TGTGCCAGCAGTGCAGCAGGGGCTTCCTACAATGAGCAGTTCTTC.

V usage is TRBV27 and J usage is TRBJ2-7; TRBD2 aligns across 10 bases. The CDR3 is 17 residues long. Per germline, CDR1 MNHEY and CDR2 SMNVEV (reference sequence). The junction had 12 bases not matched to a gene; V was cut back by 6 bases and J by 1 base. The CDR3 reads CASSHTPLTSGSYEQYF. Here the CDR3 DNA reads TGTGCCAGCAGCCATACCCCCCTGACTAGCGGGTCCTACGAGCAGTACTTC.

V is TRBV7-9 and J is TRBJ1-5; a weak D match, TRBD1 (5 bases). Germline V gene data show CDR1 as SEHNR and CDR2 as FQNEAQ (reference sequence). V was cut by 1 base and J by 0 bases, with 7 bases left in between. There are 15 residues in the CDR3. CDR3 nucleotide sequence: TGTGCCAGCAGCTTAGGGGACTATAGCAATCAGCCCCAGCATTTT. Amino acid sequence: CASSLGDYSNQPQHF.

This chain joins TRBV6-4 and TRBJ2-5; 14 bases fit TRBD2. With the DNA end fitting TRBJ2-7 better, the J assignment may be wrong. The length of the CDR3 is 18 residues. Germline V gene lookup returns CDR1 MRHNA and CDR2 SNTAGT. CDR3 DNA sequence: TGTGCCAGCAGTGACAGGACTAGCGGGAGGTTAATCTCCTACGAGCAGTACTTC. Amino acids: CASSDRTSGRLISYEQYF.

This clone has just one count. J is TRBJ1-2 and V is TRBV7-2; the match to TRBD1 covers 8 bases. The CDR3 sequence is 13 residues long. V lost 7 bases to trimming and J lost 4 bases; unmatched junction nucleotides: 5. Germline assignment: CDR1 SGHTA and CDR2 FQGNSA. The CDR3 region is CASNPGQGYGYTF. The CDR3 coding sequence is TGTGCCAGCAACCCCGGACAGGGCTATGGCTACACCTTC.

The genes are TRBV21-1 and TRBJ1-1. TRBV21-1 is a documented pseudogene. This CDR3 spans 14 amino acids. The CDR3 spells CASNRVQVGTEAFF. In DNA, the CDR3 is TGTGCCAGCAATCGGGTTCAAGTCGGCACTGAAGCTTTCTTT.

The chain uses TRBV11-2 and TRBJ1-6; D is ambiguous. Germline loops: CDR1 SGHAT, CDR2 FQNNGV. V dropped 0 bases and J dropped 10 bases, with 10 bases sitting between them. The length of the CDR3 is 14 residues. The CDR3 DNA reads as TGTGCCAGCAGCTTAGATCCGGGTATATCACCCCTCCACTTT. Translated: CASSLDPGISPLHF. Variable domain in full (rest from reference TRBV11-2 and TRBJ1-6): EAGVAQSPRYKIIEKRQSVAFWCNPISGHATLYWYQQILGQGPKLLIQFQNNGVVDDSQLPKDRFSAERLKGVDSTLKIQPAKLEDSAVYLCASSLDPGISPLHFGNGTRLTVT.

J is TRBJ2-7 and V is TRBV5-6; maybe TRBD2 (5 bases). The CDR3 is 14 residues long. Germline-derived CDR1 and CDR2 are SGHDT and YYEEEE. V gave up 0 bases and J gave up 5 bases, with 12 bases separating them. CDR3 nucleotide sequence: TGTGCCAGCAGCTTGGCACTAGGGCTGAACGAGCAGTACTTC. It translates to CASSLALGLNEQYF.

The V and J genes are TRBV5-6 and TRBJ2-4, with 7 bases aligning to TRBD1. Unmatched junction bases numbered 12, after V lost 3 bases and J lost 9 bases. The germline V gene has CDR1 SGHDT and CDR2 YYEEEE. The CDR3 is 15 residues long. The CDR3 DNA sequence: TGTGCCAGCAGCTCGCAGACAGGGATCCTCAGCATTCAGTACTTC. This encodes CASSSQTGILSIQYF. The full variable domain, its missing parts supplied by reference TRBV5-6 and TRBJ2-4, is DAGVTQSPTHLIKTRGQQVTLRCSPKSGHDTVSWYQQALGQGPQFIFQYYEEEERQRGNFPDRFSGHQFPNYSSELNVNALLLGDSALYLCASSSQTGILSIQYFGAGTRLSVL.

This chain joins TRBV19 and TRBJ1-1, with 9 bases identical to TRBD1. This CDR3 is 15 amino acids long. With 6 bases clipped from V and 1 base from J, the junction kept 6 bases outside the gene matches. Germline lookup yields CDR1 LNHDA and CDR2 SQIVND (reference sequence). This CDR3 reads CASRDDRGSNTEAFF. The CDR3 DNA reads TGTGCCAGTAGGGATGACAGGGGGTCGAACACTGAAGCTTTCTTT.

This chain connects TRBV5-4 to TRBJ2-2; tentative D call: TRBD1 (5 bases). V was clipped by 6 bases and J by 7 bases, with 13 bases between them. CDR3 length equals 13 residues. Germline values: CDR1 SGHNT, CDR2 YYREEE (reference sequence). CDR3 sequence: CASKGRASGELFF. CDR3 in DNA: TGTGCCAGCAAGGGCAGGGCGAGCGGGGAGCTGTTTTTT.

This clone has at least ten counts. This chain uses TRBV4-3 with TRBJ2-1, with 11 bases lining up with TRBD1. J was trimmed by 9 bases and V by 3 bases; bases with no gene match: 7. Germline V gene lookup returns CDR1 LGHNA and CDR2 YSLEER. CDR3 size: 15 residues. The CDR3 region has the DNA TGCGCCAGCAGCCAGGAGGGGACAGGGGGTGGTGAGCAGTTCTTC. Its protein is CASSQEGTGGGEQFF.

The V gene is TRBV12-5, the J gene TRBJ2-5, with 9 bases identical to TRBD1. After removal of 0 bases from V and 4 bases from J, the junction contained 18 bases not matched to a gene. Germline CDR1 LGHNT, CDR2 FRNRAP. The CDR3 length is 20 residues. CDR3 sequence: CASGLVRDERTGESRETQYF. The CDR3, as DNA: TGTGCTAGTGGTTTGGTACGGGACGAACGGACAGGGGAGAGTAGAGAGACCCAGTACTTC.

The gene calls are TRBV4-1 and TRBJ2-1; D call uncertain. The germline V gene encodes CDR1 MGHRA and CDR2 YSYEKL. The V gene lost 0 bases and the J gene lost 4 bases, with 7 bases spanning the gap. This CDR3 contains 14 residues. The CDR3 DNA reads TGCGCCAGCAGCCAAGAAGGAGTATACAATGAGCAGTTCTTC. It is translated as CASSQEGVYNEQFF.

CDR3: CASSPRLAGGYYEQYF. The CDR3 DNA reads as TGTGCCAGCAGCCCCCGACTAGCGGGGGGCTACTACGAGCAGTACTTC. The chain couples TRBV7-2 to TRBJ2-7; 13 bases align to TRBD2. The CDR3 covers 16 residues. V lost 5 bases to trimming and J lost 3 bases; unmatched junction nucleotides: 7. The germline gives CDR1 SGHTA, CDR2 FQGNSA.

J is TRBJ1-1 and V is TRBV25-1; D is ambiguous. Trimming shortened V by 10 bases and J by 0 bases, and 12 bases separated the two germline ends. The germline gives CDR1 MGHDK, CDR2 SYGVNS. The CDR3 spans 13 residues. The CDR3 DNA reads TGTGCCACCACTCGGGGTATGAACACTGAAGCTTTCTTT. Translation: CATTRGMNTEAFF. Full variable domain (rest looked up from reference TRBV25-1 and TRBJ1-1): EADIYQTPRYLVIGTGKKITLECSQTMGHDKMYWYQQDPGMELHLIHYSYGVNSTEKGDLSSESTVSRIRTEHFPLTLESARPSHTSQYLCATTRGMNTEAFFGQGTRLTVV.

This clone was seen only once. V is TRBV5-1 and J is TRBJ2-5; TRBD1 aligns across 7 bases. Trimming at V came to 0 bases and at J to 4 bases, leaving 6 bases not matched to a gene. Germline loops: CDR1 SGHRS, CDR2 YFSETQ. This CDR3 is built from 15 residues. The CDR3 DNA sequence: TGCGCCAGCAGCTTGGGCGACAGGGATCTAGAGACCCAGTACTTC. Amino acid sequence: CASSLGDRDLETQYF. Full variable domain (remainder filled in from reference TRBV5-1 and TRBJ2-5): KAGVTQTPRYLIKTRGQQVTLSCSPISGHRSVSWYQQTPGQGLQFLFEYFSETQRNKGNFPGRFSGRQFSNSRSEMNVSTLELGDSALYLCASSLGDRDLETQYFGPGTRLLVL.

The rearrangement links TRBV6-6 to TRBJ2-5; TRBD2 agrees at 7 bases. Germline V lookup: CDR1 MNHNY, CDR2 SVGAGI (reference sequence). This CDR3 is 15 amino acids long. The J segment lost 4 bases and the V segment lost 6 bases, leaving 11 bases of the junction unmatched. The CDR3 sequence: CASRGGTETRETQYF. The CDR3 region has the DNA TGTGCCAGCAGGGGAGGGACGGAAACCAGAGAGACCCAGTACTTC.

The rearrangement uses TRBV7-8 and TRBJ2-6, with D maybe TRBD2 (6 bases). Deletions cut 0 bases from V and 0 bases from J, with 6 bases between. This CDR3 has 16 amino acids. Germline V gene data show CDR1 as SGHVS and CDR2 as FQNEAQ. The CDR3 region is CASSLAGSSGANVLTF. For the CDR3, the DNA is TGTGCCAGCAGCTTAGCCGGGAGCTCTGGGGCCAACGTCCTGACTTTC.

This chain links TRBV28 with TRBJ1-5; D might be TRBD1 (6 bases). The CDR3 runs 15 residues. Germline V gene data show CDR1 as MDHEN and CDR2 as SYDVKM. V lost 6 bases, J lost 3 bases, and 15 bases lay in between. This CDR3 is CASSETGTNNQPQHF. The CDR3 DNA follows: TGTGCCAGCAGCGAAACCGGGACAAACAATCAGCCCCAGCATTTT.

V gene TRBV11-2 combines with J gene TRBJ2-3; 7 bases map to TRBD1. The V gene end was trimmed by 5 bases and the J gene end by 5 bases; junction bases not matched to a gene: 7. CDR1 and CDR2 from the germline V gene are SGHAT and FQNNGV. This CDR3 is 14 amino acids long. CDR3 in amino acids: CASSPWTGQDTQYF. The CDR3 nucleotides read TGTGCCAGCAGCCCGTGGACAGGCCAAGATACGCAGTATTTT.